This T cell receptor (beta chain) came from a study of blood T cell repertoires in COVID-19. Whole-study context: Both acute and convalescent COVID-19 samples were obtained from the United States, Italy and Spain.

CDR1 is SGHRS, CDR2 YFSETQ, per germline. With 4 bases clipped from V and 3 bases from J, the junction kept 10 bases outside the gene matches. The CDR3 is 16 residues long. Seattle's enrolled individuals joined amid active infection and were then monitored longitudinally. In the original analysis: Estimation of nucleated cell counts relied on the amplification of reference gene primers. The protocol was immunoSEQ multiplex PCR, while the TCRdb copy is restricted to in-frame clones and leaves out a portion. That table gives V, J and clone size, and the DNA gave D and trimming. The sample holds hundreds of thousands of clones, roughly 90% seen once.

This sequence originates from a woman aged 25-40 years with COVID-19, enrolled during active disease. The chain couples TRBV5-1 to TRBJ1-3, with 7 bases aligning to TRBD1. Sequenced sample: peripheral blood. CDR3: CASSLGDSRGGNTIYF. CDR3 nucleotides: TGCGCCAGCAGCCTGGGGGACAGCCGTGGTGGAAACACCATATATTTT.